Included here is one TCR beta chain sequence, with context. Germline CDR1 MGHDK, CDR2 SYGVNS. The CDR3 totals 16 residues. V gave up 4 bases and J gave up 5 bases; unmatched junction bases: 9. The sample originates from a study of blood T cell repertoires in COVID-19. Study in general: The United States, Italy and Spain supplied acute and convalescent COVID-19 samples.

Original analysis: Amplifying reference gene primers gave estimates of nucleated cell counts. Clones were read by immunoSEQ multiplex PCR, and TCRdb kept only the in-frame ones, dropping some. V, J and clone size reflect that table, while D and trimming were determined from the DNA. The data show 300,000 or so clones, around 90% seen once. Material: peripheral blood. The chain uses TRBV25-1 and TRBJ1-5; 9 bases are a match to TRBD1. The sequence derives from a woman between 35 and 50 years old with acute or convalescent COVID-19. This CDR3 is CASSGLQTGGHQPQHF. The CDR3 DNA reads as TGTGCCAGCAGTGGGCTGCAGACAGGGGGACATCAGCCCCAGCATTTT.